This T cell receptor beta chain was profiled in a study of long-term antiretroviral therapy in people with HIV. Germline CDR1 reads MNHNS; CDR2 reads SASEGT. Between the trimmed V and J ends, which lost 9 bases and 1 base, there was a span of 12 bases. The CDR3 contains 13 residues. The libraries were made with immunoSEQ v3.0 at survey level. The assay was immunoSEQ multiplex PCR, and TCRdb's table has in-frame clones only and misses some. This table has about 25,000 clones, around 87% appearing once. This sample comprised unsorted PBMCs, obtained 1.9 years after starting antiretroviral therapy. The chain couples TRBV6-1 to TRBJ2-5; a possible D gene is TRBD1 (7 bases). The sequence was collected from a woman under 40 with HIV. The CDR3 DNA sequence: TGTGCCAGTGGAGGGACAGTCCAAGAGACCCAGTACTTC. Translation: CASGGTVQETQYF.